This TCR beta chain was sequenced in a study of a mutant IDH1 vaccine in newly diagnosed glioma. Overall study context: Treated patients showed a male proportion of around 62%, a female proportion of approximately 40%, and a mean age of 40.4 years.

Clones were sequenced by immunoSEQ multiplex PCR, and TCRdb holds only the in-frame ones, with some missing. The data show 50,000 to 65,000 clones, with around three fifths seen just once and around 4.8% held by the top ten. From germline, CDR1 is MNHNY and CDR2 SVGAGI (reference sequence). With 4 bases removed from V and 8 bases from J, the gap between germline ends came to 17 bases. This CDR3 has 15 amino acids. Time point specified: week 47, end of study. Doses comprised 300 ug of mutant IDH1 20-mer peptide each, plus topical imiquimod. Comments on this clone: Antigen: not known.

The origin of this receptor is a middle-aged man with glioma. Some clones in this sample may be carry-over from other donors' samples. This specimen was peripheral blood mononuclear cells (PBMCs), taken from a glioma patient whose treatment included an IDH1 peptide vaccine. The J gene is TRBJ1-4, the V gene TRBV6-6, with D tentatively TRBD1 (6 bases). The CDR3: CASSSRSGAGEKLFF. CDR3 bases: TGTGCCAGCAGTTCCCGATCGGGGGCGGGGGAAAAACTGTTTTTT.